The 11 T cell receptor beta chains reported below all come from one sample, sequenced in a study of blood T cell repertoires in COVID-19. Repertoires were generated with immunoSEQ multiplex PCR, while TCRdb's copy carries only in-frame clones and drops some. The data show approximately 300,000 clones, more than 75% seen once. The specimen sequenced was PBMCs or T cells enriched from blood (not recorded which). The receptor source for this set is a man younger than 45 who had recovered from COVID-19.

The sample holds one count of this clone. The chain carries TRBV4-1 and TRBJ2-7, with D tentatively TRBD1 (6 bases). The germline CDR1 and CDR2 sequences are MGHRA and YSYEKL. The V end was cut by 1 base, the J end by 6 bases, with 22 bases between. The CDR3 extends over 17 amino acids. CDR3 nucleotides: TGCGCCAGCAGCCAAGTTCCCGCCGAGACAGGCATGGGCGAGCAGTACTTC. This codes for CASSQVPAETGMGEQYF.

The chain recombines TRBV4-1 with TRBJ2-7; the D is unclear. The germline CDR1 and CDR2 sequences are MGHRA and YSYEKL. The V and J ends lost 2 bases and 2 bases respectively, with 19 bases between them. The CDR3 covers 17 residues. The CDR3 here is CASSQLAPSRIPYEQYF. CDR3 in DNA: TGCGCCAGCAGCCAACTCGCCCCTTCGAGGATTCCCTACGAGCAGTACTTC.

This clone appeared a few times. The chain employs TRBV5-6 and TRBJ2-7, with 10 bases fitting TRBD2. The V segment lost 0 bases and the J segment 3 bases; nucleotides outside the gene matches: 3. The CDR3 runs to 15 residues. Germline loops: CDR1 SGHDT, CDR2 YYEEEE. CDR3 bases: TGTGCCAGCAGCTTGGGGGCTAGCGGGGGCTACGAGCAGTACTTC. It is translated as CASSLGASGGYEQYF.

This chain links TRBV3-1 (or the pseudogene TRBV3-2) with TRBJ1-2; D is perhaps TRBD1 (5 bases). Germline assignment: CDR1 LGHDT and CDR2 YNNKEL (reference sequence). This CDR3 has 16 amino acids. The V end lost 8 bases, the J end lost 6 bases, and 25 bases lay between the germline ends. In DNA form, the CDR3 reads TGTGCCAGCGTAGGATTCCGAAGGGGTCTCCCGGATGGCTACACCTTC. It encodes CASVGFRRGLPDGYTF.

The rearrangement uses TRBV10-3 and TRBJ1-2; D is possibly TRBD1 (5 bases). Germline V lookup: CDR1 ENHRY, CDR2 SYGVKD. The CDR3 has 12 residues. Between the trimmed V and J ends, which lost 5 bases and 7 bases, there was a span of 11 bases. The CDR3 spells CAISQGRSGYTF. CDR3 sequence (DNA): TGTGCCATCAGTCAGGGTCGGTCTGGCTACACCTTC.

The genes are TRBV18 and TRBJ2-4, with 7 bases matching TRBD2. This CDR3 is built from 18 residues. The ends lost 3 bases at V and 0 bases at J; junction bases unmatched: 11. Germline CDR1 reads KGHSH; CDR2 reads LQKENI. Here the CDR3 DNA reads TGTGCCAGCTCACCTATCAGGGAGGGGTCCGGAGCCAAAAACATTCAGTACTTC. This encodes CASSPIREGSGAKNIQYF.

This chain uses TRBV5-1 with TRBJ2-7; 8 nucleotides match TRBD2. The CDR3 has 15 amino acids. CDR1 is SGHRS and CDR2 is YFSETQ in the germline V gene. Trimming at V came to 6 bases and at J to 2 bases, leaving 10 bases not matched to a gene. Here the CDR3 reads CASTPLAALPYEQYF. CDR3 sequence (DNA): TGCGCCAGCACCCCACTAGCGGCCCTACCCTACGAGCAGTACTTC. The entire variable domain, with the rest obtained from reference TRBV5-1 and TRBJ2-7, is as follows: KAGVTQTPRYLIKTRGQQVTLSCSPISGHRSVSWYQQTPGQGLQFLFEYFSETQRNKGNFPGRFSGRQFSNSRSEMNVSTLELGDSALYLCASTPLAALPYEQYFGPGTRLTVT.

The sample holds a few counts of this clone. The chain couples TRBV5-1 to TRBJ2-7, with TRBD1 identical over 7 bases. This CDR3 spans 18 amino acids. Losses at the gene ends were 0 bases for V and 2 bases for J; bases not matched to a gene: 14. Germline-derived CDR1 and CDR2 are SGHRS and YFSETQ. The CDR3 coding sequence is TGCGCCAGCAGCTTGGGAGGGACAGACCAAGAATCCGCCTACGAGCAGTACTTC. Amino acid sequence: CASSLGGTDQESAYEQYF.

The chain employs TRBV27 and TRBJ2-7; 11 positions agree with TRBD2. This CDR3 is 20 amino acids long. Trimming cost V 2 bases and J 3 bases; bases outside gene matches: 18. Per germline, CDR1 MNHEY and CDR2 SMNVEV (reference sequence). Here the CDR3 DNA reads TGTGCCAGCAGTTTAGATCCCCAACTAGCGGGGGAGACCCTCTTCTACGAGCAGTACTTC. The encoded protein is CASSLDPQLAGETLFYEQYF.

This chain links TRBV11-3 with TRBJ2-7; D gene ambiguous. V was cut by 2 bases and J by 0 bases, with 11 bases left in between. Germline lookup yields CDR1 SGHNT and CDR2 YENEEA. This CDR3 has 15 amino acids. The CDR3 DNA follows: TGTGCCAGCAGCTTAACCCTAGGCAGCTCCTACGAGCAGTACTTC. Residues: CASSLTLGSSYEQYF.

This clone occurred a few times. This chain uses TRBV4-1 with TRBJ1-1; TRBD1 aligns across 8 bases. V shed 0 bases, J shed 5 bases, and the junction held 8 bases outside the gene matches. This CDR3 comprises 16 residues. Germline assignment: CDR1 MGHRA and CDR2 YSYEKL. The CDR3 bases are TGCGCCAGCAGCCAAGATCAGACAGGGGTTTGGACTGAAGCTTTCTTT. It yields the protein CASSQDQTGVWTEAFF.